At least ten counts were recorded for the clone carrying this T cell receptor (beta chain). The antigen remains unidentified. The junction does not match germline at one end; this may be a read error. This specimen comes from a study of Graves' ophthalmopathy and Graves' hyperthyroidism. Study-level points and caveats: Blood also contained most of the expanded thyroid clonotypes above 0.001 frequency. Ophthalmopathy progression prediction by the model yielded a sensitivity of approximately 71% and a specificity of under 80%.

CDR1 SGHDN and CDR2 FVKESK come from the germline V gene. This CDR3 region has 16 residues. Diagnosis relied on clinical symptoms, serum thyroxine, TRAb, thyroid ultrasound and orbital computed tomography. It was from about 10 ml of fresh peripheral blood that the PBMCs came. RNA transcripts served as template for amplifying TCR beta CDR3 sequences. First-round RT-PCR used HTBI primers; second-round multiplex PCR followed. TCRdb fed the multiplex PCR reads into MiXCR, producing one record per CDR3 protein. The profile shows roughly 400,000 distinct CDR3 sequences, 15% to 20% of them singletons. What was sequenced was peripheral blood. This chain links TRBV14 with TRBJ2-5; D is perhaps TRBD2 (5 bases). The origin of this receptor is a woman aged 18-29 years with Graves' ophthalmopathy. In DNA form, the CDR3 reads TGTGCCAGCAGCCCCAAGCCTCTTACACGGACTGAGATCCAGTACTTC. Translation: CASSPKPLTRTEIQYF.